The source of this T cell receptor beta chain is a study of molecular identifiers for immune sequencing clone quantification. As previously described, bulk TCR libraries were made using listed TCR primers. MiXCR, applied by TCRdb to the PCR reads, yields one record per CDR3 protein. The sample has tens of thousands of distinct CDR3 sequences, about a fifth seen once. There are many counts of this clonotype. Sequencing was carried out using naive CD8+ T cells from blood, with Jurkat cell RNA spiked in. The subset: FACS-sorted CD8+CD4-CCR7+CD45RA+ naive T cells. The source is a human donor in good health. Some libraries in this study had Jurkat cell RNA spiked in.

The CDR3 sequence is CAWSGTSNNYGYTF. CDR3 bases: TGTGCCTGGAGCGGGACATCGAATAACTATGGCTACACCTTC. The chain employs TRBV30 and TRBJ1-2; possibly TRBD1 for D (6 bases). Germline lookup yields CDR1 GTSNPN and CDR2 SVGIG (reference sequence). V shed 3 bases and J shed 1 base, with 12 bases lying between them. CDR3 length: 14 amino acids.